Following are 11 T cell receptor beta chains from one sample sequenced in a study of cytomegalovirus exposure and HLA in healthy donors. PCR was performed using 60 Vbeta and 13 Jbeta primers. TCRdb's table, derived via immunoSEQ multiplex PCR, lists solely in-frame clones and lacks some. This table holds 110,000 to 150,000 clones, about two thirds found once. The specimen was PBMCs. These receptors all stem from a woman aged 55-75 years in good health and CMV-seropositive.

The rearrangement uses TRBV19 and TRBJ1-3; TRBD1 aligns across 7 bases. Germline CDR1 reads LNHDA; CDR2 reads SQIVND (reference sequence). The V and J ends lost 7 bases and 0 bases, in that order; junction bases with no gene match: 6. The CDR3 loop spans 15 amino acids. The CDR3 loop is CASMGQLDSGNTIYF. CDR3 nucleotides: TGTGCCAGTATGGGACAGCTAGACTCTGGAAACACCATATATTTT.

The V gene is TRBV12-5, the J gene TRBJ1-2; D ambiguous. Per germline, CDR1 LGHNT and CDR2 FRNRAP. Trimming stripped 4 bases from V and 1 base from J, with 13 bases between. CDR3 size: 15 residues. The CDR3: CASGYRSWSNYGYTF. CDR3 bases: TGTGCTAGTGGTTACCGGTCCTGGAGTAACTATGGCTACACCTTC. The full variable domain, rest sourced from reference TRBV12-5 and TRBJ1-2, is DARVTQTPRHKVTEMGQEVTMRCQPILGHNTVFWYRQTMMQGLELLAYFRNRAPLDDSGMPKDRFSAEMPDATLATLKIQPSEPRDSAVYFCASGYRSWSNYGYTFGSGTRLTVV.

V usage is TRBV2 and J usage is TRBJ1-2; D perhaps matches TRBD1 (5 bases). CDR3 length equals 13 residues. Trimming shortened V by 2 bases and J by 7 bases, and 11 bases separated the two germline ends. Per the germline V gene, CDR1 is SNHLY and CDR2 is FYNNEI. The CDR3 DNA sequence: TGTGCCAGCAGTGAACAGGGTCTTGGTGGCTACACCTTC. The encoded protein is CASSEQGLGGYTF.

The CDR3 here is CAISDSSFDRPYGYTF. In DNA form, the CDR3 reads TGTGCCATCAGTGACTCTTCATTCGACAGGCCCTATGGCTACACCTTC. V usage is TRBV10-3 and J usage is TRBJ1-2; tentative D call: TRBD1 (6 bases). Germline CDR1 ENHRY, CDR2 SYGVKD. Trimming took 3 bases from V and 4 from J, leaving 18 bases between them. The CDR3 consists of 16 residues.

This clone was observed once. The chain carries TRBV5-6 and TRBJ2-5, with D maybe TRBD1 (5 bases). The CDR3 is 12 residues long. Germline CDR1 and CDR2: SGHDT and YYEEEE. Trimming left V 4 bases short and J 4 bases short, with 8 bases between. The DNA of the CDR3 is TGTGCCAGCAGCAGAGACAGAGAGACCCAGTACTTC. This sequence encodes CASSRDRETQYF.

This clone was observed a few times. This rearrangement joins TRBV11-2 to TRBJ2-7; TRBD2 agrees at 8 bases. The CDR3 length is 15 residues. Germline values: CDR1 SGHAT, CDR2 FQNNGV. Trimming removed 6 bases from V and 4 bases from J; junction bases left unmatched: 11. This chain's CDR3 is CASRQSGSVGYEQYF. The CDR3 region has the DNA TGTGCCAGCAGGCAGAGCGGGAGTGTTGGGTACGAGCAGTACTTC.

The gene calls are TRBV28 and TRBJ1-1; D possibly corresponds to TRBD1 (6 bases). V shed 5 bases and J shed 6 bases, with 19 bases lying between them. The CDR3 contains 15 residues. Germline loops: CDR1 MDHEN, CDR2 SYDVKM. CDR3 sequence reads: CASSPRGGVLPEAFF. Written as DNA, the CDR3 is TGTGCCAGCAGTCCCAGAGGGGGGGTCCTCCCTGAAGCTTTCTTT. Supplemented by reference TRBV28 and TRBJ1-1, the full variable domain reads DVKVTQSSRYLVKRTGEKVFLECVQDMDHENMFWYRQDPGLGLRLIYFSYDVKMKEKGDIPEGYSVSREKKERFSLILESASTNQTSMYLCASSPRGGVLPEAFFGQGTRLTVV.

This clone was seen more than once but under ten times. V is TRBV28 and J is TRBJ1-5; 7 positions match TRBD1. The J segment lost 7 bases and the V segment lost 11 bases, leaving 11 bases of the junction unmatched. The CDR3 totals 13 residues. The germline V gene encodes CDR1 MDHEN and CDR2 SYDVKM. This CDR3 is CAGNRGRGQPQHF. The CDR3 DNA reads TGTGCCGGAAACAGGGGACGAGGACAGCCCCAGCATTTT.

CDR3 DNA: TGTGCCAGCAGTGAATGGGGGAGGTCTGAAGCTTTCTTT. Its translation is CASSEWGRSEAFF. V usage is TRBV6-1 and J usage is TRBJ1-1, with a tentative D call TRBD1 (5 bases). Per germline, CDR1 MNHNS and CDR2 SASEGT. Between the trimmed V and J ends, which lost 2 bases and 6 bases, there was a span of 10 bases. The CDR3 consists of 13 residues.

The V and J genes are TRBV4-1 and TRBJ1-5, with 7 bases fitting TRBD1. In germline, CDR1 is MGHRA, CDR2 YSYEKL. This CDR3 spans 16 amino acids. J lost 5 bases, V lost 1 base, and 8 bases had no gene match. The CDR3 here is CASSQVARTGDQPQHF. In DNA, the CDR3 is TGCGCCAGCAGCCAAGTGGCGAGGACAGGCGATCAGCCCCAGCATTTT.

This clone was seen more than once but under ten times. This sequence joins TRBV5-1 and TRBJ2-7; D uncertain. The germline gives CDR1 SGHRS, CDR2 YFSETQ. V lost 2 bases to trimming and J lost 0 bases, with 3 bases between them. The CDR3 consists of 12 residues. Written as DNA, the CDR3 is TGCGCCAGCAGCTTCAGCTCCTACGAGCAGTACTTC. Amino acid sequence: CASSFSSYEQYF.